This TCR beta chain derives from a study of blood T cell repertoires in COVID-19. Background on the study: Samples of COVID-19 (acute and convalescent) were obtained from the United States, Italy and Spain. PBMCs, B-cell-depleted T cells, or T cells provided the cDNA or gDNA that made up the material.

In the original workflow: Reference gene primer amplification gave estimated nucleated cell counts. The repertoire was sequenced with immunoSEQ multiplex PCR; TCRdb's copy has only in-frame clones and lacks some. Clonal size and the V and J genes are those of that table, whereas D and trimming came from the DNA. The sample comprises some 140,000 clones, roughly 90% of which are singletons, and roughly 2.1% rests with the top ten. Trimming at V came to 3 bases and at J to 3 bases, leaving 7 bases not matched to a gene. CDR3 length: 15 amino acids. The germline V gene has CDR1 MDHEN and CDR2 SYDVKM. This receptor was taken from a man between 65 and 80 years old with active COVID-19. The source material was peripheral blood. The chain combines TRBV28 with TRBJ1-2, with TRBD1 matching 7 bases. This chain's CDR3 is CASSLAGGRDYGYTF. The CDR3 nucleotides are TGTGCCAGCAGTTTGGCAGGGGGACGGGACTATGGCTACACCTTC.